The entry below gives a single T cell receptor (beta chain) sequence along with its context. These data are taken from a study of control samples from healthy donors and cancer patients. This CDR3 spans 11 amino acids. Germline CDR1 and CDR2: GTSNPN and SVGIG (reference sequence). V was cut by 3 bases and J by 5 bases, with 4 bases left in between. Only in-frame clones appear in the TCRdb table, and some are missing; sequencing was by immunoSEQ multiplex PCR. The sample has about 79,000 clones; over 85% are singletons. The gene calls are TRBV30 and TRBJ2-2; no reliable D call. The sequence derives from a woman aged 35 to 49 with lung cancer. Sequencing was done on a sample of PBMCs. CDR3 DNA: TGTGCCTGGAGGGGGACCGGGGAGCTGTTTTTT. It translates to CAWRGTGELFF.